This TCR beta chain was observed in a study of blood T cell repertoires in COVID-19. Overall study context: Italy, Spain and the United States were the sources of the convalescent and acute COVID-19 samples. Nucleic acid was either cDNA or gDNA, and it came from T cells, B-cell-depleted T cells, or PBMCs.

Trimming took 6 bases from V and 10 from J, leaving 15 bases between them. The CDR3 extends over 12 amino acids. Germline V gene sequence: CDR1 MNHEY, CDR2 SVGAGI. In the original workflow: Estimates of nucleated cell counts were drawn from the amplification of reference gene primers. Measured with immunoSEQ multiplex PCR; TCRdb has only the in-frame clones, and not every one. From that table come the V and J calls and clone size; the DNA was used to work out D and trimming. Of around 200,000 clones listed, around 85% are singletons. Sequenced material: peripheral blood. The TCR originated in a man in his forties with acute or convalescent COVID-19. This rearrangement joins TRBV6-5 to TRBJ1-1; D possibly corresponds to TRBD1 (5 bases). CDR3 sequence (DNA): TGTGCCAGCAGAGGGGTGGAGGGTGGAGCTTTCTTT. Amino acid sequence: CASRGVEGGAFF.